This T cell receptor beta chain originates from a study of shared clonotypes between healthy human individuals. Study findings and constraints: Across a handful of donors, naive CD4 shared 5% to 6%, naive CD8 3% to 3.5%, memory CD4 2% to 2.5%, memory CD8 about 0.38%. Non-shared clonotypes were found to have lower generation probabilities than the clonotypes that were shared by all four of the sorted-subset donors.

Authors' methods: Filtering differed for immunoSEQ, which gave only junction sequences without quality scores. The assay was immunoSEQ multiplex PCR, and TCRdb's table has in-frame clones only and misses some. The V and J calls and clone size come from that table; D and trimming were worked out from the DNA. Among 2 million to 2.5 million clones, approximately 94% were seen once, and the ten largest hold around 0.13%. V lost 4 bases and J lost 0, with 16 bases in between. Germline V lookup: CDR1 GTSNPN, CDR2 SVGIG (reference sequence). The CDR3 contains 16 residues. Concerning this clone: Its antigen remains unidentified.

The TCR was taken from a man aged 18 to 30 in good health. Material: naive CD4+ T cells sorted from blood. Documented subset: CD45RA+ positively selected. The chain recombines TRBV30 with TRBJ2-1, with D perhaps TRBD1 (6 bases). For the CDR3, the DNA is TGTGCCTGGAACCCTTGGGACATTGGCTCCTACAATGAGCAGTTCTTC. Its protein is CAWNPWDIGSYNEQFF.